One and the same sample provided the 5 T cell receptor beta chains below, sequenced in a study of blood T cell repertoires in COVID-19. The table came from immunoSEQ multiplex PCR; TCRdb's copy has only in-frame clones and leaves some out. This table holds almost 35,000 clones, more than 75% found once. The specimen was peripheral blood. The receptors here all came from a man aged 80 or over with acute or convalescent COVID-19.

The chain links TRBV6-5 to TRBJ2-2; 8 bases line up with TRBD1. Trimming took 2 bases from V and 6 from J; bases not matched to a gene: 5. CDR3 size: 15 residues. Germline CDR1 is MNHEY and CDR2 is SVGAGI. The CDR3 nucleotides read TGTGCCAGCAGTTACGACAGGGGCGGAGCCGGGGAGCTGTTTTTT. Its protein is CASSYDRGGAGELFF.

V gene TRBV4-3 combines with J gene TRBJ2-3; TRBD1 matches 7 bases. Unmatched junction bases numbered 3, after V lost 1 base and J lost 5 bases. Germline CDR1 and CDR2: LGHNA and YSLEER. The CDR3 runs to 14 residues. As DNA, the CDR3 is TGCGCCAGCAGCCAAGCCAGGGGGAGAGATACGCAGTATTTT. This codes for CASSQARGRDTQYF.

This sequence joins TRBV27 and TRBJ1-1, with 7 nucleotides matching TRBD1. The CDR3 is made up of 14 amino acids. The V segment lost 4 bases and the J segment 1 base; nucleotides outside the gene matches: 3. Germline-derived CDR1 and CDR2 are MNHEY and SMNVEV (reference sequence). The CDR3 spells CASSSRTGNTEAFF. The DNA for the CDR3 is TGTGCCAGCAGTTCAAGGACAGGGAACACTGAAGCTTTCTTT.

The chain joins TRBV18 to TRBJ2-3, with 7 bases aligning to TRBD1. Looked up from germline, CDR1 is KGHSH and CDR2 is LQKENI. The CDR3 totals 15 residues. Germline trimming cut 5 bases from V and 5 bases from J; bases unmatched to any gene: 10. The CDR3 protein is CASSGRDRTGDTQYF. The CDR3 bases are TGTGCCAGCTCAGGAAGGGACAGAACTGGAGATACGCAGTATTTT.

V usage is TRBV5-4 and J usage is TRBJ2-3; tentatively, D is TRBD2 (5 bases). Trimming shortened V by 4 bases and J by 5 bases, and 17 bases separated the two germline ends. Germline V gene lookup returns CDR1 SGHNT and CDR2 YYREEE (reference sequence). This CDR3 has 15 residues. CDR3 in amino acids: CASSHDYARVDTQYF. The CDR3 region has the DNA TGTGCCAGCAGCCACGACTACGCAAGGGTAGATACGCAGTATTTT.